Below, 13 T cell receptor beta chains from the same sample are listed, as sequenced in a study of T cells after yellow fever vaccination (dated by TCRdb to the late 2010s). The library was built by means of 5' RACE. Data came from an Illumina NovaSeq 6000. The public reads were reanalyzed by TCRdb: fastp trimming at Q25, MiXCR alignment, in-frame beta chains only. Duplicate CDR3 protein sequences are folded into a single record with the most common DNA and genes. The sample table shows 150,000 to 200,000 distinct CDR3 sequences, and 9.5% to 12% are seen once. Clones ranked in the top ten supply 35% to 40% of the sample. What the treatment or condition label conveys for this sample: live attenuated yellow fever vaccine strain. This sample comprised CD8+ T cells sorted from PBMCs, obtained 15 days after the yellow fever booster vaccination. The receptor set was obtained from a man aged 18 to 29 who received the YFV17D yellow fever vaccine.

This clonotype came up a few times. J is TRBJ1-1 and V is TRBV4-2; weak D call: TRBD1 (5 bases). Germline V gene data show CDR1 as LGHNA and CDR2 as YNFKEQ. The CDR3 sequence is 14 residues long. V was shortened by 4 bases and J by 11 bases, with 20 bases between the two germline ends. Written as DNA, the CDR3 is TGTGCCAGCAGCCCTCCTCGGGACCGGTTGTTGGCTTTCTTT. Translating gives CASSPPRDRLLAFF.

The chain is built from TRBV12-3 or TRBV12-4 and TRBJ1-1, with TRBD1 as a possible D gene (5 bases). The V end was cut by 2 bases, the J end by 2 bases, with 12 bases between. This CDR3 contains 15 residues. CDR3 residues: CASSLRQGLNTEAFF. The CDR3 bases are TGTGCCAGCAGTTTAAGGCAGGGACTCAACACTGAAGCTTTCTTT.

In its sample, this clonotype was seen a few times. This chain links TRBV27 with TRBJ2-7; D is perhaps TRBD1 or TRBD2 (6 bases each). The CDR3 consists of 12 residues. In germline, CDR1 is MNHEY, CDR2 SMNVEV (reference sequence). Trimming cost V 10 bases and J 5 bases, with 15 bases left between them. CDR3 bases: TGTGCCACCGCATCGGGGGCTAACGAGCAGTACTTC. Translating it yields CATASGANEQYF.

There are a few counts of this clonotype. CDR3 region: CAISEDRGAYNSPLHF. CDR3 nucleotides: TGTGCCATCAGTGAGGACAGGGGGGCCTATAATTCACCCCTCCACTTT. The chain links TRBV10-3 to TRBJ1-6, with 9 nucleotides matching TRBD1. J lost 2 bases, V lost 2 bases, and 1 base had no gene match. CDR3 length: 16 amino acids. Germline V gives CDR1 ENHRY, CDR2 SYGVKD.

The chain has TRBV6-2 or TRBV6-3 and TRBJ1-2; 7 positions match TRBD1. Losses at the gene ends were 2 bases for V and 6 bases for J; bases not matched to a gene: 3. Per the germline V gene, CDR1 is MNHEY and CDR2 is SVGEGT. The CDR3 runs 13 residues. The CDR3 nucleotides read TGTGCCAGCAGTTACGGAGGGGGCGATGGCTACACCTTC. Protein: CASSYGGGDGYTF.

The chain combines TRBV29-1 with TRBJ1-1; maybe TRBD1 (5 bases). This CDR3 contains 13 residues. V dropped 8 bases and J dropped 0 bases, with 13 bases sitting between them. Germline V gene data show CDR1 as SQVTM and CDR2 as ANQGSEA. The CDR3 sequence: CSSTGTLNTEAFF. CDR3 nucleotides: TGCAGCTCGACCGGGACTCTGAACACTGAAGCTTTCTTT.

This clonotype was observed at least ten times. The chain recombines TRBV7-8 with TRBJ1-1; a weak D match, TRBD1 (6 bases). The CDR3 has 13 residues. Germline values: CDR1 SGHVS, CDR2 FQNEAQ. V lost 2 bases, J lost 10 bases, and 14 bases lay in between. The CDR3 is CASSLLVSRGAFF. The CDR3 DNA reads TGTGCCAGCAGCTTATTAGTAAGCAGGGGAGCTTTCTTT. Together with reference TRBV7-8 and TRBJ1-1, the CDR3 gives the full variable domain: GAGVSQSPRYKVAKRGQDVALRCDPISGHVSLFWYQQALGQGPEFLTYFQNEAQLDKSGLPSDRFFAERPEGSVSTLKIQRTQQEDSAVYLCASSLLVSRGAFFGQGTRLTVV.

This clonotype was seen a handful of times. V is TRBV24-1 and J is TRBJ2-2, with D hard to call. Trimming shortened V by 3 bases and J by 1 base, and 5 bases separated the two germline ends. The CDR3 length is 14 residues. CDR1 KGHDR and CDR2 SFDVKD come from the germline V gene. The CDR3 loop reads CATSDIVNTGELFF. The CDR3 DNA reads TGTGCCACCAGTGATATTGTGAACACCGGGGAGCTGTTTTTT.

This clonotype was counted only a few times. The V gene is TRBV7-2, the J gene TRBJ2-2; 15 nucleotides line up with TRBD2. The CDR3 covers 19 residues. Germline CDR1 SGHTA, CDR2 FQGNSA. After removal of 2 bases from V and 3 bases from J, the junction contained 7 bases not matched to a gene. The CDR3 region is CASSLLGLAGGPYTGELFF. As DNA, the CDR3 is TGTGCCAGCAGCTTACTCGGACTAGCGGGGGGGCCGTACACCGGGGAGCTGTTTTTT. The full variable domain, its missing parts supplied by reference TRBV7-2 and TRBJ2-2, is GAGVSQSPSNKVTEKGKDVELRCDPISGHTALYWYRQSLGQGLEFLIYFQGNSAPDKSGLPSDRFSAERTGGSVSTLTIQRTQQEDSAVYLCASSLLGLAGGPYTGELFFGEGSRLTVL.

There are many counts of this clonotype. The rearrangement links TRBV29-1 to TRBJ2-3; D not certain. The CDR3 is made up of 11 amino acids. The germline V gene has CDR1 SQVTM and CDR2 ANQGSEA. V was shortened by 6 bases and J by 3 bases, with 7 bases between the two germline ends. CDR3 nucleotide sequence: TGCAGCGTAGATGTGACAGATACGCAGTATTTT. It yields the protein CSVDVTDTQYF.

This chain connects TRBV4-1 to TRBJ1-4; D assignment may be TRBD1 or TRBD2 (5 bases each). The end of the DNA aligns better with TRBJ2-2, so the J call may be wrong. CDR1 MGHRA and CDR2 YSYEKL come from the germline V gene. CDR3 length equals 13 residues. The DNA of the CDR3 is TGCGCCAGCAGCCAGCCGGGACCCCGGGAGCTGTTTTTT. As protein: CASSQPGPRELFF.

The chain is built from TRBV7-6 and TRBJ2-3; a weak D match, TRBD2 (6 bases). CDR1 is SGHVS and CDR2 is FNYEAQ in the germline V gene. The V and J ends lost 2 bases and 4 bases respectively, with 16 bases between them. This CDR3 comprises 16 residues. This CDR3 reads CASSLKPGGAPDTQYF. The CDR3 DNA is TGTGCCAGCAGCTTAAAGCCCGGGGGAGCCCCAGATACGCAGTATTTT.

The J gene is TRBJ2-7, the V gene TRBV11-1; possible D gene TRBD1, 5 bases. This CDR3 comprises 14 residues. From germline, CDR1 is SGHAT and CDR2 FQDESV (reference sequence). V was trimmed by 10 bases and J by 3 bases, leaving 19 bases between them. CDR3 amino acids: CATRQATDIYEQYF. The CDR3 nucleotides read TGTGCCACTCGGCAAGCGACAGACATCTACGAGCAGTACTTC.